The subject of this entry is one TCR beta chain. No cognate antigen has been identified for it. Base qualities were left out, and no much larger clone turns up one base away. This same CDR3 is encoded by further DNA sequences in the sample. The immunoSEQ Assay, a bias-controlled multiplex PCR, was used to amplify TCRbeta CDR3 regions from genomic DNA. For the original study's pipeline: The number of nucleated cells in each sample was estimated by amplification of reference gene primers within the assay. To quantify the absolute abundance of each unique TCRbeta CDR3 rearrangement, sequence reads were collapsed and filtered. Productive Simpson clonality was computed per sample as the square root of Simpson's diversity index over productive rearrangements. This is the immuneACCESS table as TCRdb keeps it, with only in-frame sequences that have V and J called. A part of the clones is gone; compared with another copy, unresolved V genes explain less than half, and the rest is unexplained. V and J calls plus clone size are reproduced from that table; the DNA served to infer D and trimming. The sample has approximately 230,000 clones on record, approximately 90% of them singletons. The top ten clones comprise 3% to 3.5% of the sample.

Each collaborating institution followed its own protocols to collect whole blood in K2EDTA tubes. Collaborator samples were shipped for TCRbeta analysis as frozen whole blood, isolated PBMCs, or DNA extracted from either sample type. These data originate in a study of blood T cell repertoires in COVID-19 (dated by TCRdb to the early 2020s). Looking at the study overall: Samples covering the acute and convalescent phases of COVID-19 were provided by collaborators in the United States, Italy and Spain. The material from the prospective study consisted of cDNA or gDNA derived from T cells, B-cell-depleted T cells, or PBMCs. The dataset comprised deeply sampled blood TCRbeta repertoires from subjects exposed to, actively infected with, or recovered from COVID-19. The samples were drawn from two sources: the first 160 participants of the ongoing ImmuneRACE study, and 1,200 or so subjects contributed by 6 global collaborators. Where available, HLA class I and class II types were taken from metadata supplied by the sample provider and were not determined by assay-based typing. The repertoires were made available in a free public database intended to serve as a resource for research on the immune response to SARS-CoV-2. The sample metadata nearly always contained a de-identified subject ID, COVID-19 status, age in years and sex. Results and caveats for the whole study, not just this receptor: The amount of clinical and demographic metadata varied by source and participant and was provided uncurated.

The germline ends are 6 bases apart after V is trimmed by 2 bases and J by 0 bases. CDR3 length: 14 amino acids, cysteine to phenylalanine. The retained sequence is limited to the CDR3, 42 bases, with the frame set at the first base. The germline V gene sets CDR1 to SGHTA and CDR2 to FQGNSA. This chain joins TRBV7-2 to TRBJ2-3; the D region possibly corresponds to TRBD1 (6 bases align). Specimen: peripheral blood. The source of this sequence is a man younger than 35 with active or convalescent COVID-19. CDR3 sequence: CASSLTGSTDTQYF. The nucleotides are TGTGCCAGCAGCTTAACAGGGAGCACAGATACGCAGTATTTT.